This entry features one T cell receptor beta chain sequence. The antigen remains undetermined. This sample is part of a study of Ad26.COV2.S vaccination and SARS-CoV-2 variants. Study at large: Recipients of Ad26.COV2.S got it intramuscularly, once or twice 56 days apart. Findings and limits, study-wide: Using TCR breadth and depth analyses may have led to underestimated total T cell responses. A substantial breadth of spike-specific CD8+ and CD4+ T cell responses after vaccination has been reported.

The CDR3 totals 15 residues. V was clipped by 1 base and J by 4 bases; unmatched bases: 5. Germline assignment: CDR1 SGHAT and CDR2 FQNNGV. Profiled with immunoSEQ multiplex PCR; TCRdb holds only in-frame clones, not every one. The top ten clones hold 10% to 15% of a sample with about 480,000 clones, around nine tenths of them seen once. Treatment specified: around 19 received Ad26.COV2.S at low or high dose, single or two shots; several received placebo; per-sample allocation not given. All samples were drawn on day 63, counting from the first vaccine or placebo injection. Sequencing used peripheral blood, obtained in a trial of Ad26.COV2.S vaccine versus placebo. The genes are TRBV11-2 and TRBJ2-5; TRBD2 matches at 8 bases. The receptor was isolated from a person aged 18 to 65 who received the Ad26.COV2.S COVID-19 vaccine or a placebo. This chain's CDR3 is CASSLGQAGVETQYF. The CDR3 DNA reads as TGTGCCAGCAGCTTAGGACAAGCGGGAGTAGAGACCCAGTACTTC.